One sample yielded the 28 T cell receptor beta chains listed below, sequenced in a study of T cells in Graves' hyperthyroidism and ophthalmopathy. TCR beta CDR3 region amplification was performed from RNA transcripts. During a first-round RT-PCR of the TCR CDR3, the HTBI primer set was used. TCRdb reprocessed the multiplex PCR reads via MiXCR and lists one record per CDR3 protein. This table holds 500,000 to 550,000 distinct CDR3 sequences, around 20% found once. Sequencing input: blood. The receptors were gathered from a man aged 35 to 55 with Graves' ophthalmopathy.

Concerning this clonotype itself: A read error may produce the germline difference seen at one junction end. The V gene is TRBV12-5, the J gene TRBJ2-1, with 7 bases lining up with TRBD2. Germline V gene lookup returns CDR1 LGHNT and CDR2 FRNRAP. There are 20 residues in the CDR3. CDR3 sequence (DNA): TGTGCTAGTGCTTTGGTATTTTGGCGGGGGTTAGGGTTCTCCTACAATGAGCAGTTCTTC. This encodes CASALVFWRGLGFSYNEQFF.

The chain carries TRBV4-1 and TRBJ1-5; D unclear. Germline CDR1 is MGHRA and CDR2 is YSYEKL. The length of the CDR3 is 13 residues. V gave up 0 bases and J gave up 8 bases, with 8 bases separating them. The CDR3 loop is CASSQDKRKPQHF. DNA of the CDR3: TGCGCCAGCAGCCAAGATAAACGGAAGCCCCAGCATTTT.

This clonotype was seen more than once but under ten times. This chain uses TRBV20-1 with TRBJ2-3; 12 nucleotides agree with TRBD2. The germline V gene has CDR1 DFQATT and CDR2 SNEGSKA (reference sequence). The CDR3 covers 12 residues. CDR3 region: CRPLAGGDTQYF. The CDR3 region has the DNA TGCAGGCCACTAGCGGGAGGAGATACGCAGTATTTT.

This clonotype has a handful of counts. This rearrangement joins TRBV9 to TRBJ1-4; 9 bases fit TRBD1. Germline CDR1 and CDR2: SGDLS and YYNGEE. The CDR3 has 15 residues. Germline trimming cut 3 bases from V and 4 bases from J; bases unmatched to any gene: 4. CDR3 sequence: CASSETGGNNEKLFF. Written as DNA, the CDR3 is TGTGCCAGCAGCGAGACAGGGGGGAATAATGAAAAACTGTTTTTT.

This chain uses TRBV6-1 with TRBJ1-1; 11 nucleotides align to TRBD1. Germline values: CDR1 MNHNS, CDR2 SASEGT. The J segment lost 11 bases and the V segment lost 6 bases, leaving 11 bases of the junction unmatched. The CDR3 runs 14 residues. The CDR3 coding sequence is TGTGCCAGCAGCCCGAACGGACAGGGGGCGCAGGCTTTCTTT. This encodes CASSPNGQGAQAFF.

CDR3 sequence (DNA): TGTGCCAGCAGTGGTTCGGTTGGTGAAGCTTTCTTT. Protein sequence: CASSGSVGEAFF. This sequence joins TRBV2 and TRBJ1-1; D unresolved. The CDR3 runs to 12 residues. The V end was cut by 4 bases, the J end by 7 bases, with 10 bases between. The germline gives CDR1 SNHLY, CDR2 FYNNEI.

V and J are TRBV6-1 and TRBJ1-2, with D possibly being TRBD1 (6 bases). CDR1 is MNHNS, CDR2 SASEGT, per germline. The CDR3 totals 15 residues. V lost 7 bases, J lost 0 bases, and 15 bases lay in between. The CDR3 DNA reads TGTGCCAGCACCGAATATAGGGGGGCTAACTATGGCTACACCTTC. It is translated as CASTEYRGANYGYTF.

This chain connects TRBV20-1 to TRBJ2-1, with no clear D. CDR3 length: 13 residues. With 5 bases removed from V and 6 bases from J, the gap between germline ends came to 14 bases. Germline V CDR1 and CDR2: DFQATT, SNEGSKA (reference sequence). The CDR3 DNA follows: TGCAGTGCTCAATTCCCCGGGCCCAATGAGCAGTTCTTC. This gives the protein CSAQFPGPNEQFF.

The rearrangement links TRBV20-1 to TRBJ2-7; 7 nucleotides align to TRBD1. After removal of 5 bases from V and 0 bases from J, the junction contained 10 bases not matched to a gene. The CDR3 spans 15 residues. Germline V CDR1 and CDR2: DFQATT, SNEGSKA (reference sequence). CDR3 loop: CSAYPGQISSYEQYF. CDR3 DNA: TGCAGTGCTTACCCGGGACAGATAAGCTCCTACGAGCAGTACTTC.

The V gene is TRBV4-3, the J gene TRBJ2-3; possibly TRBD1 or TRBD2 for D (6 bases each). Trimming took 4 bases from V and 6 from J, leaving 20 bases between them. This CDR3 comprises 16 residues. Germline CDR1 LGHNA, CDR2 YSLEER. The CDR3 region is CASSPRSRGLGDTQYF. CDR3 coding DNA: TGCGCCAGCAGCCCAAGAAGTCGGGGGCTGGGGGATACGCAGTATTTT.

This clonotype was observed a few times. CDR3 sequence (DNA): TGTGCCAGCAGTACGGGACTAGCGGGGGGGGGAACCCAGTACTTC. Translating gives CASSTGLAGGGTQYF. The chain has TRBV6-1 and TRBJ2-5; the match to TRBD2 covers 16 bases. There are 15 residues in the CDR3. The V and J ends lost 5 bases and 8 bases, in that order; junction bases with no gene match: 5. CDR1 MNHNS and CDR2 SASEGT come from the germline V gene.

This clonotype was seen a few times. The chain is built from TRBV7-8 and TRBJ2-5; 8 bases are shared with TRBD1. With V trimmed by 5 bases and J by 7 bases, 18 bases remained unmatched. Per the germline V gene, CDR1 is SGHVS and CDR2 is FQNEAQ. The CDR3 is 17 residues long. The chain's CDR3 is CASSVPGQASLRRTQYF. The CDR3 DNA reads as TGTGCCAGCAGCGTGCCGGGACAGGCCTCGCTACGTCGGACCCAGTACTTC.

This clonotype has a count of ten or more. The rearrangement joins TRBV2 to TRBJ2-7; 9 positions match TRBD2. Trimming at V came to 11 bases and at J to 4 bases, leaving 9 bases not matched to a gene. From germline, CDR1 is SNHLY and CDR2 FYNNEI. This CDR3 comprises 13 residues. The CDR3 spells CASVPSGVYEQYF. CDR3 sequence (DNA): TGTGCCTCTGTCCCTAGCGGGGTATACGAGCAGTACTTC. Variable domain in full (rest from reference TRBV2 and TRBJ2-7): EPEVTQTPSHQVTQMGQEVILRCVPISNHLYFYWYRQILGQKVEFLVSFYNNEISEKSEIFDDQFSVERPDGSNFTLKIRSTKLEDSAMYFCASVPSGVYEQYFGPGTRLTVT.

The chain has TRBV2 and TRBJ1-4; D gene ambiguous. V shed 9 bases and J shed 0 bases, with 14 bases lying between them. The CDR3 runs to 15 residues. Germline values: CDR1 SNHLY, CDR2 FYNNEI. The CDR3 bases are TGTGCCAGTAACGGACGGGTTGCAACTAATGAAAAACTGTTTTTT. Protein product: CASNGRVATNEKLFF.

The CDR3: CASSQSTNSPLHF. DNA for the CDR3: TGTGCCAGCAGTCAATCTACTAATTCACCCCTCCACTTT. The rearrangement links TRBV2 to TRBJ1-6; no clear D. Trimming removed 5 bases from V and 6 bases from J, with 8 bases in between. The CDR3 covers 13 residues. Germline-derived CDR1 and CDR2 are SNHLY and FYNNEI.

The gene calls are TRBV24-1 and TRBJ2-2; D remains ambiguous. V was pared by 1 base and J by 0 bases, with 8 bases between. The germline V gene encodes CDR1 KGHDR and CDR2 SFDVKD. The CDR3 loop spans 16 amino acids. In DNA form, the CDR3 reads TGTGCCACCAGTGATTTCTTAACTCCGAACACCGGGGAGCTGTTTTTT. This translates into CATSDFLTPNTGELFF.

This clonotype was seen only a few times. The chain links TRBV19 to TRBJ1-1, with no clear D. V lost 1 base and J lost 11, with 11 bases in between. From germline, CDR1 is LNHDA and CDR2 SQIVND (reference sequence). This CDR3 is 12 amino acids long. The CDR3 reads CASSIGMSRAFF. The CDR3 DNA reads TGTGCCAGTAGTATAGGTATGTCGAGGGCTTTCTTT.

Notes on this clonotype: A much larger clone differs by one base, so this may be a read error. The J gene is TRBJ1-5, the V gene TRBV12-3 or TRBV12-4, with D maybe TRBD1 (6 bases). There are 13 residues in the CDR3. With 3 bases removed from V and 13 bases from J, the gap between germline ends came to 16 bases. This CDR3 is CASSFRDTITQHF. CDR3 nucleotide sequence: TGTGCCAGCAGTTTTCGGGACACAATAACGCAGCATTTT.

The chain uses TRBV6-2 or TRBV6-3 and TRBJ2-3; 7 bases fit TRBD1. Germline V gene data show CDR1 as MNHEY and CDR2 as SVGEGT. This CDR3 spans 14 amino acids. Trimming took 6 bases from V and 5 from J; bases not matched to a gene: 8. The CDR3 nucleotides are TGTGCCAGCAGCGACAGGGCCCCCAGAGATACGCAGTATTTT. It translates to CASSDRAPRDTQYF.

This sequence joins TRBV20-1 and TRBJ1-5; TRBD1 is a possible D gene (5 bases). The CDR3 contains 14 residues. CDR1 and CDR2 from the germline V gene are DFQATT and SNEGSKA (reference sequence). V lost 5 bases, J lost 3 bases, and 14 bases lay in between. CDR3 in amino acids: CSALNQGNNQPQHF. The DNA of the CDR3 is TGCAGTGCTTTAAATCAGGGAAACAATCAGCCCCAGCATTTT.

This clonotype was observed many times. This rearrangement joins TRBV28 to TRBJ2-1; D might be TRBD1 or TRBD2, each matching 5 bases. The germline V and J ends were trimmed by 7 bases and 0 bases, with 13 bases remaining between them. There are 15 residues in the CDR3. Germline CDR1 and CDR2: MDHEN and SYDVKM. CDR3 region: CASTQWGSSYNEQFF. The CDR3 nucleotides are TGTGCCAGCACCCAATGGGGGAGCTCCTACAATGAGCAGTTCTTC.

The V and J genes are TRBV7-9 and TRBJ2-3; D gene unclear. The V end was cut by 8 bases, the J end by 2 bases, with 8 bases between. This CDR3 spans 12 amino acids. Germline V lookup: CDR1 SEHNR, CDR2 FQNEAQ (reference sequence). The DNA for the CDR3 is TGTGCCAGCCGCACAACCACAGATACGCAGTATTTT. Its protein is CASRTTTDTQYF.

This clonotype was seen repeatedly, ten times or more. This chain connects TRBV2 to TRBJ1-2; 9 bases map to TRBD1. The CDR3 is 15 amino acids. CDR1 and CDR2 from the germline V gene are SNHLY and FYNNEI. With V trimmed by 4 bases and J by 4 bases, 7 bases remained unmatched. The CDR3 DNA follows: TGTGCCAGCAGTGGGACAGGGGCGAACGGCTATGGCTACACCTTC. This gives the protein CASSGTGANGYGYTF.

This clonotype has a count of ten or more. V and J are TRBV28 and TRBJ1-1; a weak D match, TRBD1 (6 bases). The germline CDR1 and CDR2 sequences are MDHEN and SYDVKM. The CDR3 has 14 amino acids. Trimming stripped 1 base from V and 3 bases from J, with 9 bases between. CDR3 amino acids: CASSLSRGYTEAFF. The CDR3 nucleotides read TGTGCCAGCAGTTTATCCAGGGGCTACACTGAAGCTTTCTTT.

Many counts were recorded for this clonotype. V and J are TRBV2 and TRBJ2-1; D is possibly TRBD1 (5 bases). CDR3 length: 13 residues. Germline V gene data show CDR1 as SNHLY and CDR2 as FYNNEI. V lost 6 bases, J lost 4 bases, and 10 bases lay in between. The CDR3 bases are TGTGCCAGCAGGGGCGACAGTTACAATGAGCAGTTCTTC. It specifies CASRGDSYNEQFF.

As to this clonotype: Mismatch with germline at one junction end may stem from a read error. This chain links TRBV11-2 with TRBJ2-1, with TRBD2 identical over 8 bases. CDR3 length: 14 amino acids. Germline V gene sequence: CDR1 SGHAT, CDR2 FQNNGV. CDR3 coding DNA: TGTGCCAGCAGATTAGGGGCTAGCGGGAATGAGCAGTTCTTC. Translated: CASRLGASGNEQFF.

This chain links TRBV7-3 with TRBJ1-4; a weak D match, TRBD1 (6 bases). There are 18 residues in the CDR3. Germline CDR1 reads SGHTA; CDR2 reads FQGTGA. V was clipped by 4 bases and J by 0 bases, with 18 bases between them. In nucleotides, the CDR3 is TGTGCCAGCAGCTCTCGGGGACACCCTGGAGCAACTAATGAAAAACTGTTTTTT. Its protein is CASSSRGHPGATNEKLFF.

This clonotype has ten or more counts. This chain links TRBV11-2 with TRBJ2-7; 8 bases align to TRBD1. CDR1 and CDR2 (germline): SGHAT, FQNNGV. Trimming at V came to 0 bases and at J to 6 bases, leaving 4 bases not matched to a gene. This CDR3 has 14 residues. CDR3 amino acids: CASSLEGRGREQYF. The CDR3 coding sequence is TGTGCCAGCAGCTTAGAGGGCAGGGGGCGCGAGCAGTACTTC.